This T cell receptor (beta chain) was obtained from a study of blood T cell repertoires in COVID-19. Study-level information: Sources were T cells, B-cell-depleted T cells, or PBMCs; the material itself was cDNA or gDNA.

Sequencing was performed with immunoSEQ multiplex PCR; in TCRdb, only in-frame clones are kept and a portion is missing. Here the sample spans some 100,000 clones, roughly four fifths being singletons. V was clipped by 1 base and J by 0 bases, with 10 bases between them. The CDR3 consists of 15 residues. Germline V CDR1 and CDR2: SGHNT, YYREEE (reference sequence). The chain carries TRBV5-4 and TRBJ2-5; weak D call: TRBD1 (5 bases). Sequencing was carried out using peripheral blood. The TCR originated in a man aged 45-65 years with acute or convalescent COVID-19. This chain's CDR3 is CASSLSSGHQETQYF. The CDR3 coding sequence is TGTGCCAGCAGCTTGTCGTCAGGGCACCAAGAGACCCAGTACTTC.